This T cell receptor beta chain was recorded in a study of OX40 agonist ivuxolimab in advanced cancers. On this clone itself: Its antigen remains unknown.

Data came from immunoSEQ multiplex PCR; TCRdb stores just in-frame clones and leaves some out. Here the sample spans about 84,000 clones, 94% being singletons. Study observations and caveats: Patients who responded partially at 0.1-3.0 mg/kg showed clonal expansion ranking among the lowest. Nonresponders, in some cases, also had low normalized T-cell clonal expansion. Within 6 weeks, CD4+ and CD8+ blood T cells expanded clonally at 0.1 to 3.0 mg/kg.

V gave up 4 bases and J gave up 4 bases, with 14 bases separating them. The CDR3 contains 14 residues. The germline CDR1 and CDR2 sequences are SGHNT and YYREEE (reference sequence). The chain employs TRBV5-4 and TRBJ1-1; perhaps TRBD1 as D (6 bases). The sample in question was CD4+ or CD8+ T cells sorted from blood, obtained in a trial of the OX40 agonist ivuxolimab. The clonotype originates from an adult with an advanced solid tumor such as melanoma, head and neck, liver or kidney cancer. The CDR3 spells CASSLVGGATEAFF. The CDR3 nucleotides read TGTGCCAGCAGCCTGGTCGGGGGGGCCACTGAAGCTTTCTTT.